This passage covers 18 T cell receptor beta chains from one sample sequenced in a study of T cell responses to AZD1222 COVID-19 vaccine. Produced via immunoSEQ multiplex PCR; TCRdb's table is partial and in-frame only. The sample holds more than 150,000 clones, 85% to 95% seen once. Sequenced material: peripheral blood, taken on day 0 of AZD1222 vaccination. Source of these receptors: an adult in good health.

The CDR3 DNA reads TGTGCCAGCAGGAGATATAGCGGGATAGCCGCAAATGAGCAGTTCTTC. Protein sequence: CASRRYSGIAANEQFF. The V call is TRBV2, the J call TRBJ2-1; TRBD2 matches at 8 bases. V was clipped by 6 bases and J by 7 bases; unmatched bases: 14. The germline gives CDR1 SNHLY, CDR2 FYNNEI. This CDR3 has 16 amino acids.

The chain uses TRBV18 and TRBJ2-1; perhaps TRBD1 as D (5 bases). CDR1 is KGHSH, CDR2 LQKENI, per germline. Trimming took off 0 bases at V and 6 bases at J, with 12 bases between the two ends. The CDR3 is 15 amino acids. As DNA, the CDR3 is TGTGCCAGCTCACCACCGTCAGGGAAGAGCAATGAGCAGTTCTTC. This translates into CASSPPSGKSNEQFF.

The chain recombines TRBV6-5 with TRBJ2-5; no reliable D call. The CDR3 has 15 residues. Germline V lookup: CDR1 MNHEY, CDR2 SVGAGI. V was pared by 0 bases and J by 1 base, with 9 bases between. The CDR3 DNA reads as TGTGCCAGCAGTTACTCTCGGCAGACCCAAGAGACCCAGTACTTC. Protein sequence: CASSYSRQTQETQYF.

This chain uses TRBV19 with TRBJ1-6, with TRBD1 identical over 7 bases. Germline trimming cut 7 bases from V and 8 bases from J; bases unmatched to any gene: 8. Germline CDR1 reads LNHDA; CDR2 reads SQIVND (reference sequence). CDR3 length equals 14 residues. The CDR3 DNA sequence: TGTGCCAGTACCCCGGACAGGAATTATTCACCCCTCCACTTT. This codes for CASTPDRNYSPLHF.

The J gene is TRBJ2-7, the V gene TRBV5-4, with a weak D call TRBD1 (6 bases). Between the trimmed V and J ends, which lost 4 bases and 7 bases, there was a span of 21 bases. The CDR3 is 15 residues long. The germline V gene encodes CDR1 SGHNT and CDR2 YYREEE (reference sequence). CDR3 coding DNA: TGTGCCAGCAGCGAGGTGACTGCCTCGAGGGGGGAGCAGTACTTC. The encoded protein is CASSEVTASRGEQYF.

This clone was found once. The chain carries TRBV29-1 and TRBJ1-1, with no clear D. Germline V gene sequence: CDR1 SQVTM, CDR2 ANQGSEA. The CDR3 sequence is 11 residues long. V was trimmed by 4 bases and J by 0 bases, leaving 3 bases between them. CDR3 bases: TGCAGCGTTGTTTTGAACACTGAAGCTTTCTTT. This translates into CSVVLNTEAFF.

V and J are TRBV19 and TRBJ1-4, with D uncertain. The germline gives CDR1 LNHDA, CDR2 SQIVND (reference sequence). The CDR3 is 15 amino acids. The germline V and J ends were trimmed by 7 bases and 0 bases, with 12 bases remaining between them. DNA of the CDR3: TGTGCCAGTACCACCCGAAGGGCAACTAATGAAAAACTGTTTTTT. Protein product: CASTTRRATNEKLFF.

The rearrangement uses TRBV14 and TRBJ1-4; unclear D gene. Trimming left V 1 base short and J 3 bases short, with 6 bases between. The CDR3 has 14 residues. In germline, CDR1 is SGHDN, CDR2 FVKESK. CDR3 in DNA: TGTGCCAGCAGCCAAGTGCAAGCTAATGAAAAACTGTTTTTT. Protein product: CASSQVQANEKLFF.

This clone has only a few counts. V and J are TRBV7-8 and TRBJ1-2; D uncertain. The CDR3 spans 14 residues. V lost 1 base and J lost 4, with 10 bases in between. CDR1 and CDR2 (germline): SGHVS, FQNEAQ. CDR3 residues: CASSLDAGSYGYTF. The CDR3 nucleotides read TGTGCCAGCAGCTTAGATGCGGGCAGCTATGGCTACACCTTC.

The chain uses TRBV9 and TRBJ1-2, with a tentative D call TRBD1 (6 bases). V was pared by 1 base and J by 6 bases, with 19 bases between. CDR1 and CDR2 from the germline V gene are SGDLS and YYNGEE. The CDR3 is 16 residues long. CDR3 protein: CASSVNLKGDSNGYTF. CDR3 sequence (DNA): TGTGCCAGCAGCGTAAACTTAAAGGGGGATTCGAATGGCTACACCTTC.

The chain joins TRBV19 to TRBJ1-1; D is ambiguous. Per germline, CDR1 LNHDA and CDR2 SQIVND (reference sequence). This CDR3 region has 13 residues. With 3 bases removed from V and 1 base from J, the gap between germline ends came to 6 bases. The CDR3 protein is CASSIYKNTEAFF. The CDR3 DNA reads TGTGCCAGTAGTATCTACAAGAACACTGAAGCTTTCTTT.

The chain has TRBV6-6 and TRBJ2-7, with 9 bases aligning to TRBD2. The CDR3 has 16 amino acids. Unmatched junction bases numbered 10, after V lost 0 bases and J lost 7 bases. The germline CDR1 and CDR2 sequences are MNHNY and SVGAGI (reference sequence). CDR3 in amino acids: CASSYSSSGASGEQYV. The CDR3 DNA is TGTGCCAGCAGTTACTCGTCTAGCGGGGCCTCGGGAGAGCAGTACGTC.

The chain joins TRBV9 to TRBJ2-1, with 7 positions matching TRBD2. V shed 0 bases and J 2 bases; nucleotides not matched to a gene: 2. The CDR3 has 15 amino acids. Germline CDR1 is SGDLS and CDR2 is YYNGEE. The CDR3 nucleotides read TGTGCCAGCAGCGTAGAAGCGGGGCCCTACAATGAGCAGTTCTTC. It specifies CASSVEAGPYNEQFF.

V is TRBV10-1 and J is TRBJ1-1; no firm D call. The CDR3 runs to 13 residues. The V gene's germline CDR1 is WNHNN and CDR2 SYGVQD (reference sequence). With 4 bases removed from V and 1 base from J, the gap between germline ends came to 7 bases. CDR3 nucleotide sequence: TGCGCCAGCAGTGTTGGAGGGAACACTGAAGCTTTCTTT. Residues: CASSVGGNTEAFF.

The V call is TRBV24-1, the J call TRBJ1-5; 7 bases match TRBD1. The germline V gene encodes CDR1 KGHDR and CDR2 SFDVKD. The length of the CDR3 is 15 residues. Trimming removed 3 bases from V and 2 bases from J; junction bases left unmatched: 3. The CDR3 loop is CATSDQTGGNQPQHF. The CDR3 nucleotides are TGTGCCACCAGTGATCAAACAGGGGGCAATCAGCCCCAGCATTTT.

This chain joins TRBV6-5 and TRBJ1-1; D unresolved. The CDR3 runs to 14 residues. Germline-derived CDR1 and CDR2 are MNHEY and SVGAGI. Between the trimmed V and J ends, which lost 5 bases and 3 bases, there was a span of 13 bases. CDR3 DNA: TGTGCCAGCAGTCCCCCCCCCGCCGACACTGAAGCTTTCTTT. This encodes CASSPPPADTEAFF.

V gene TRBV5-1 combines with J gene TRBJ2-7; 12 bases fit TRBD2. From germline, CDR1 is SGHRS and CDR2 YFSETQ. The CDR3 runs to 17 residues. V dropped 4 bases and J dropped 1; count of bases not matched to a gene: 9. Here the CDR3 reads CASSPSPGLAGSYEQYF. The CDR3 coding sequence is TGCGCCAGCAGCCCATCTCCGGGACTAGCGGGTTCCTACGAGCAGTACTTC.

The chain combines TRBV19 with TRBJ1-1; TRBD1 might be the D (5 bases). With 0 bases removed from V and 5 bases from J, the gap between germline ends came to 13 bases. The CDR3 length is 15 residues. The V gene's germline CDR1 is LNHDA and CDR2 SQIVND (reference sequence). The CDR3 reads CASSIDQGGGTEAFF. CDR3 coding DNA: TGTGCCAGTAGTATAGATCAGGGCGGTGGTACTGAAGCTTTCTTT.